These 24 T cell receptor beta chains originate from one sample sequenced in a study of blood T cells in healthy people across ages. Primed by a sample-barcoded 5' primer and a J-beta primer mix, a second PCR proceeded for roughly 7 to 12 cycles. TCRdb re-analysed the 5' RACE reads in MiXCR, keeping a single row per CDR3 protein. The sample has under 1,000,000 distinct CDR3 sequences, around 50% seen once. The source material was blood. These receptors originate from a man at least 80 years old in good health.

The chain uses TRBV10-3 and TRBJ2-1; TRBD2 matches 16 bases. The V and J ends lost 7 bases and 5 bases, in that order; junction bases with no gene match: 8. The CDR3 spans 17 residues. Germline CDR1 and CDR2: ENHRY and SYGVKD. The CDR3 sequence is CAIKGTSGGASDNEQFF. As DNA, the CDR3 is TGTGCCATCAAGGGGACTAGCGGGGGGGCCTCTGACAATGAGCAGTTCTTC.

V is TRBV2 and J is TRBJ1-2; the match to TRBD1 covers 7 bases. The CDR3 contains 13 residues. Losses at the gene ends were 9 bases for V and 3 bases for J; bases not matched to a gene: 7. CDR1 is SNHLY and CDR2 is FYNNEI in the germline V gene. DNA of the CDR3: TGTGCCAGAGACAGGGTAGAGGACTATGGCTACACCTTC. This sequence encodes CARDRVEDYGYTF.

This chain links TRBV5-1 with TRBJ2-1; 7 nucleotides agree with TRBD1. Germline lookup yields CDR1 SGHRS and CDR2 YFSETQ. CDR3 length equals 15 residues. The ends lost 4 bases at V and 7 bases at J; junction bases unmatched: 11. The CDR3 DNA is TGCGCCAGCAGCCTTGACAGGGTACGGGCTAATGAGCAGTTCTTC. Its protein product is CASSLDRVRANEQFF.

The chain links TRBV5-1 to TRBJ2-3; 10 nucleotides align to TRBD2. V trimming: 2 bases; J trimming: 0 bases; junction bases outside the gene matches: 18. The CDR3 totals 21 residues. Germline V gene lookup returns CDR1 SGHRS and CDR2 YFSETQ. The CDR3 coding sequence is TGCGCCAGCAGCTTTAGCCTGACCCCTATTTCTAGCGGGGGAAGCACAGATACGCAGTATTTT. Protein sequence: CASSFSLTPISSGGSTDTQYF.

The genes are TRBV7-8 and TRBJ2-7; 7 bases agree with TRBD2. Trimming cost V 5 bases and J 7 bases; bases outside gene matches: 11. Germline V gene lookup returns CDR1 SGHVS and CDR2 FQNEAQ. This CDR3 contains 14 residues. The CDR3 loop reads CASSPRLALYEQYF. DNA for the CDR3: TGTGCCAGCAGCCCTAGACTAGCCCTGTATGAGCAGTACTTC.

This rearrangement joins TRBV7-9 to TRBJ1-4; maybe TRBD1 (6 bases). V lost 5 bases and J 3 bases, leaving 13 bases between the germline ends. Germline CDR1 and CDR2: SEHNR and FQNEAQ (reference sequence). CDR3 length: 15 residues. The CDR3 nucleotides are TGTGCCAGCAGCCCCCCCGGACAGCCTAATGAAAAACTGTTTTTT. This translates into CASSPPGQPNEKLFF. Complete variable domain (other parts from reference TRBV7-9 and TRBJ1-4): DTGVSQNPRHKITKRGQNVTFRCDPISEHNRLYWYRQTLGQGPEFLTYFQNEAQLEKSRLLSDRFSAERPKGSFSTLEIQRTEQGDSAMYLCASSPPGQPNEKLFFGSGTQLSVL.

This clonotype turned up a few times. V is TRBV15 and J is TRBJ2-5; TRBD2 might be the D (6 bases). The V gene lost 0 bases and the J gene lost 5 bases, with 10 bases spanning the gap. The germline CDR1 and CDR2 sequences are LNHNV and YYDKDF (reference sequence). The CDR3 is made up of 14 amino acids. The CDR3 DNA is TGTGCCACCAGCAGAGATAAAGGGAGGGAGACCCAGTACTTC. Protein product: CATSRDKGRETQYF.

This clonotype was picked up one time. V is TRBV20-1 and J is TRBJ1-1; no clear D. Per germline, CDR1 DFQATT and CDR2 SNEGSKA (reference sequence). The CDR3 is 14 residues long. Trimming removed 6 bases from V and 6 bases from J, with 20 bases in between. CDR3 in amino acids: CSARNHPEDSEAFF. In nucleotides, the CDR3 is TGCAGTGCCCGAAACCACCCGGAAGACTCTGAAGCTTTCTTT.

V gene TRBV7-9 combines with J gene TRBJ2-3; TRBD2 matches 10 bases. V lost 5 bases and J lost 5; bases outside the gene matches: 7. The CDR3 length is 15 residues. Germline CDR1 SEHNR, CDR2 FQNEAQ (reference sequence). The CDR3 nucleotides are TGTGCCAGCAGCCTCACCCAGCGGGAGGGAGATACGCAGTATTTT. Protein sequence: CASSLTQREGDTQYF.

CDR3 sequence: CASKQGLAGVGTDTQYF. DNA for the CDR3: TGTGCCAGCAAACAGGGGTTAGCGGGTGTGGGAACAGATACGCAGTATTTT. This sequence joins TRBV12-3 or TRBV12-4 and TRBJ2-3, with D perhaps matching TRBD1 or TRBD2 (7 bases each). The CDR3 loop spans 17 amino acids. Trimming cost V 7 bases and J 3 bases, with 23 bases left between them.

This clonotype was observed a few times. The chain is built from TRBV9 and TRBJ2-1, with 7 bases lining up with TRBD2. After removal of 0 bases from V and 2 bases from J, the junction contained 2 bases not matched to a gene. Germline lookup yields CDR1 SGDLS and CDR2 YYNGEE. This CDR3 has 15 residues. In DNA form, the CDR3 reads TGTGCCAGCAGCGTAGAGGGAGGGCCCTACAATGAGCAGTTCTTC. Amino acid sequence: CASSVEGGPYNEQFF.

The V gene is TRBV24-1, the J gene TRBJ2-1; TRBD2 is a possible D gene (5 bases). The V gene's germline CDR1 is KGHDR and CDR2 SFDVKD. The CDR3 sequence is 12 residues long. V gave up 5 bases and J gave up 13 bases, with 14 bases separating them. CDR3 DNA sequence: TGTGCCACCAGTGGTTGGACTCAGACCCAGTTCTTC. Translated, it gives CATSGWTQTQFF.

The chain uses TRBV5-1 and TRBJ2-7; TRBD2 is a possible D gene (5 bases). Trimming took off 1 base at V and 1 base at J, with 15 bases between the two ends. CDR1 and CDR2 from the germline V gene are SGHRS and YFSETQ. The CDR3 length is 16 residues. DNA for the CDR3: TGCGCCAGCAGCTTGTCGGGGTGGCACAGTTCCTACGAGCAGTACTTC. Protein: CASSLSGWHSSYEQYF.

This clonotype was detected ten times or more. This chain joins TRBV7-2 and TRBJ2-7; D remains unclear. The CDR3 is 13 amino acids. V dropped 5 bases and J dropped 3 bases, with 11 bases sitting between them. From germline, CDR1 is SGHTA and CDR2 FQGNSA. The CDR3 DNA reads TGTGCCAGCAGCCAAACGTCCCGCTACGAGCAGTACTTC. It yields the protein CASSQTSRYEQYF.

CDR3 loop: CSVEGRGNTIYF. The CDR3 DNA sequence: TGCAGCGTTGAGGGGCGAGGAAACACCATATATTTT. This chain uses TRBV29-1 with TRBJ1-3; D might be TRBD1 (5 bases). The V gene lost 3 bases and the J gene lost 4 bases, with 7 bases spanning the gap. Germline CDR1 SQVTM, CDR2 ANQGSEA. The CDR3 loop spans 12 amino acids.

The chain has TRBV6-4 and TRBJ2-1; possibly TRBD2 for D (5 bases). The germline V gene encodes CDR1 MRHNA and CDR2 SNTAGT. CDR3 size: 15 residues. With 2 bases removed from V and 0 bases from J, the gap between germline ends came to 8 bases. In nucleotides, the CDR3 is TGTGCCAGCAGTGACCAGCGGAGCTCCTACAATGAGCAGTTCTTC. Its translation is CASSDQRSSYNEQFF.

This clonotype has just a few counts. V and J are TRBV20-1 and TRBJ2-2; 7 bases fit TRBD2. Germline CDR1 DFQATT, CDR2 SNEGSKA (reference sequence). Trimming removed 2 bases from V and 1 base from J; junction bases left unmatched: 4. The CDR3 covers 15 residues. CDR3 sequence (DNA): TGCAGTGCTAGACCGGGACTAAAGAACACCGGGGAGCTGTTTTTT. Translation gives CSARPGLKNTGELFF.

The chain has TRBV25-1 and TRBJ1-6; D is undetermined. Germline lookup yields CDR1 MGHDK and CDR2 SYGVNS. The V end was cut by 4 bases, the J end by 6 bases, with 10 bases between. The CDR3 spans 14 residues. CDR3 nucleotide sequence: TGTGCCAGCAGTGGCTCGAGTACTAATTCACCCCTCCACTTT. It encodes CASSGSSTNSPLHF.

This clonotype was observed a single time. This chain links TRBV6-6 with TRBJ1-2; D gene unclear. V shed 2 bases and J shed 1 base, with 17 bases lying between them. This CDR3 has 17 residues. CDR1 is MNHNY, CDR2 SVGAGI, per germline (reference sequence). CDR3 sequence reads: CASSYGERHLINYGYTF. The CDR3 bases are TGTGCCAGCAGTTACGGAGAGCGACACTTAATTAACTATGGCTACACCTTC.

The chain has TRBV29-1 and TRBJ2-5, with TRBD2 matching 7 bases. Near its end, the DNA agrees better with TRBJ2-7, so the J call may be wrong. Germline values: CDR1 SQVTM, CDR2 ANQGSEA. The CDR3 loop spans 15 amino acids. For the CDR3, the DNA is TGCAGCATTGGACTCGCTAGCGGACTATGGGACGAGCAGTACTTC. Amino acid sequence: CSIGLASGLWDEQYF.

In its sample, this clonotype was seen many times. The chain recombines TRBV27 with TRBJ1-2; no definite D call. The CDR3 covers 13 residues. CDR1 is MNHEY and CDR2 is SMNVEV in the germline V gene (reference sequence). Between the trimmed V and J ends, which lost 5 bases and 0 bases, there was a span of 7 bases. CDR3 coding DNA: TGTGCCAGCAGTCGTGAGACTAACTATGGCTACACCTTC. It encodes CASSRETNYGYTF.

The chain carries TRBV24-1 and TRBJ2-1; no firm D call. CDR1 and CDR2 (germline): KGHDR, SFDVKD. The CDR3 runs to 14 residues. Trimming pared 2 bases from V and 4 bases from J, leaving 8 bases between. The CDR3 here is CATSDSSQYNEQFF. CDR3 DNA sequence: TGTGCCACCAGTGATTCGAGTCAGTACAATGAGCAGTTCTTC.

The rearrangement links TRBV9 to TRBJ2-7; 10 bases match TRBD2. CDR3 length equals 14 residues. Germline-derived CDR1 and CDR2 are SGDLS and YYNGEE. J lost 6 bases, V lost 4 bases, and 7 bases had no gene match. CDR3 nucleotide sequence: TGTGCCAGCAGCCCCGTAGCGGGAGGTGCCGAGCAGTACTTC. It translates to CASSPVAGGAEQYF.

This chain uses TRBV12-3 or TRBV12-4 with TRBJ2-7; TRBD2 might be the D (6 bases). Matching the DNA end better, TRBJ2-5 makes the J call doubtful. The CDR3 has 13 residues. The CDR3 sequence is CASRRVGGETQYF. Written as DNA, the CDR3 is TGTGCCAGCAGGAGGGTTGGAGGGGAGACCCAGTACTTC.